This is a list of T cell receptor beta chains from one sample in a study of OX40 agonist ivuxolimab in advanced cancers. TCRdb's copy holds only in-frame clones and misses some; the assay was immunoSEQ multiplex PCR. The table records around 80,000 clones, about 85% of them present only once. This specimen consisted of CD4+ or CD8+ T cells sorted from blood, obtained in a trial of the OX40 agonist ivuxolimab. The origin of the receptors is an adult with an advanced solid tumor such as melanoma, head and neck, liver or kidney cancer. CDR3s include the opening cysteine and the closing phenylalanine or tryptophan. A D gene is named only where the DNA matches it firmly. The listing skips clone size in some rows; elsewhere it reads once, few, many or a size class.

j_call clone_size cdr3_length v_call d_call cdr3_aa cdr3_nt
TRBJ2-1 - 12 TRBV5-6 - CASSLGRNEQFF TGTGCCAGCAGCTTGGGTAGAAATGAGCAGTTCTTC
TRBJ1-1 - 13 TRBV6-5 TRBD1 CASRTGGVTEAFF TGTGCCAGCAGGACAGGGGGGGTAACTGAAGCTTTCTTT
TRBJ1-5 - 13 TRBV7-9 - CASSTQFDQPQHF TGTGCCAGCAGCACCCAGTTCGATCAGCCCCAGCATTTT
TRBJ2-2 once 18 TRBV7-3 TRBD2 CASSPMRGASGETGELFF TGTGCCAGCAGCCCCATGCGCGGGGCTAGCGGAGAGACCGGGGAGCTGTTTTTT
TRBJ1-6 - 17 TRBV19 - CASSISAGEAYNSPLHF TGTGCCAGTAGTATATCGGCAGGGGAAGCCTATAATTCACCCCTCCACTTT
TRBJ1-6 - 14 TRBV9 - CASSVKGYNSPLHF TGTGCCAGCAGCGTAAAGGGGTATAATTCACCCCTCCACTTT
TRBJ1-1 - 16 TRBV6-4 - CASKRYSEPLNTEAFF TGTGCCAGCAAACGATACAGCGAACCCTTGAACACTGAAGCTTTCTTT
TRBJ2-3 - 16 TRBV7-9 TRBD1 CASSQTRTGDTDTQYF TGTGCCAGCAGCCAAACCAGGACAGGGGACACAGATACGCAGTATTTT
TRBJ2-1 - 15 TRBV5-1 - CASSLYTGTTNEQFF TGCGCCAGCAGCTTGTATACAGGGACGACCAATGAGCAGTTCTTC
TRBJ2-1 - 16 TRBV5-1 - CASSLATGLGYNEQFF TGCGCCAGCAGCTTGGCTACGGGACTCGGGTACAATGAGCAGTTCTTC
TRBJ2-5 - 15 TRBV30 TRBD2 CAWSPGLAGEETQYF TGTGCCTGGAGTCCTGGACTAGCGGGAGAGGAGACCCAGTACTTC
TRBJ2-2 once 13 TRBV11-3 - CASSPPFGGELFF TGTGCCAGCAGCCCCCCTTTTGGCGGGGAGCTGTTTTTT
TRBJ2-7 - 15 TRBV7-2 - CASSSGATSIYEQYF TGTGCCAGCAGCTCCGGGGCCACCTCCATTTACGAGCAGTACTTC
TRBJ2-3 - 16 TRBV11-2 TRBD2 CASSKIAGGYTDTQYF TGTGCCAGCAGTAAAATAGCGGGGGGGTACACAGATACGCAGTATTTT
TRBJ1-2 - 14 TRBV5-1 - CASSPDSLNYGYTF TGCGCCAGCAGCCCGGACAGCCTCAACTATGGCTACACCTTC
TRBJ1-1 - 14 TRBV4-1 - CASSQEWNIPEAFF TGCGCCAGCAGCCAAGAATGGAATATTCCTGAAGCTTTCTTT
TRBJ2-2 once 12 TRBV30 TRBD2 CAWRGGTGELFF TGTGCCTGGAGGGGGGGGACCGGGGAGCTGTTTTTT
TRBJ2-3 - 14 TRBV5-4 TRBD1 CASSPGQGWDTQYF TGTGCCAGCAGCCCAGGACAGGGTTGGGATACGCAGTATTTT
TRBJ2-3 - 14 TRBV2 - CASKMQAVTDTQYF TGTGCCAGCAAGATGCAGGCAGTCACAGATACGCAGTATTTT
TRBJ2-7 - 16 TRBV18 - CASSPPGRGRPYEQYF TGTGCCAGCTCACCCCCGGGCAGGGGCCGCCCCTACGAGCAGTACTTC
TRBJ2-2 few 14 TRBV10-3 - CAISDRRDTGELFF TGTGCCATCAGTGATAGACGGGACACCGGGGAGCTGTTTTTT
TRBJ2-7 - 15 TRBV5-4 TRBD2 CASSLASGRSHEQYF TGTGCCAGCAGCTTGGCTAGCGGGAGGTCCCACGAGCAGTACTTC
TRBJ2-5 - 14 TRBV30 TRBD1 CAWSGRQGRETQYF TGTGCCTGGAGTGGAAGACAGGGTCGAGAGACCCAGTACTTC
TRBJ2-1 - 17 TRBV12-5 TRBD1 CASGPERDRLTPNEQFF TGTGCTAGTGGTCCTGAACGGGACAGATTAACCCCGAATGAGCAGTTCTTC
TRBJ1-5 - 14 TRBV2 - CASKGTVSNQPQHF TGTGCCAGCAAGGGGACGGTGAGCAATCAGCCCCAGCATTTT
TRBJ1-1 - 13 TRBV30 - CAWSVGYNTEAFF TGTGCCTGGAGTGTAGGGTATAACACTGAAGCTTTCTTT
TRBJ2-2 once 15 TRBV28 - CASSLFRWNTGELFF TGTGCCAGCAGTTTATTTAGATGGAACACCGGGGAGCTGTTTTTT
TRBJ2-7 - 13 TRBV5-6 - CASSLNPSYEQYF TGTGCCAGCAGCTTGAATCCGTCCTACGAGCAGTACTTC
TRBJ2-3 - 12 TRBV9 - CASSVAASTQYF TGTGCCAGCAGCGTAGCCGCAAGTACGCAGTATTTT
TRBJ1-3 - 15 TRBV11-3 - CASSLVGTSGNTIYF TGTGCCAGCAGCTTAGTCGGGACATCTGGAAACACCATATATTTT
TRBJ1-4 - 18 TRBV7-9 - CASSLARNPSATNEKLFF TGTGCCAGCAGCTTAGCAAGGAATCCCTCGGCAACTAATGAAAAACTGTTTTTT
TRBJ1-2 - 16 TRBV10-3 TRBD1 CAIRAREGQGHYGYTF TGTGCCATCAGGGCAAGGGAGGGACAGGGACACTATGGCTACACCTTC
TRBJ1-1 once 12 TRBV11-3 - CASSRVETEAFF TGTGCCAGCAGCCGTGTAGAGACTGAAGCTTTCTTT
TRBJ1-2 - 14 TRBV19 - CASSINSISYGYTF TGTGCCAGTAGTATCAACAGCATCTCTTATGGCTACACCTTC
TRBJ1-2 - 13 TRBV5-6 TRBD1 CASSLLQGSGYTF TGTGCCAGCAGCTTATTACAGGGGTCTGGCTACACCTTC
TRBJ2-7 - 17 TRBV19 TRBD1 CASSPAPLTGALYEQYF TGTGCCAGTAGTCCAGCCCCTCTGACAGGGGCTCTGTACGAGCAGTACTTC
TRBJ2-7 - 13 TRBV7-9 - CASSPDISYEQYF TGTGCCAGCAGCCCGGACATTAGCTACGAGCAGTACTTC
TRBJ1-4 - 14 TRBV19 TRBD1 CASSWDSANEKLFF TGTGCCAGTAGTTGGGACAGCGCTAATGAAAAACTGTTTTTT
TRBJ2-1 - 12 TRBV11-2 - CASSPQGNEQFF TGTGCCAGCAGCCCACAGGGTAATGAGCAGTTCTTC
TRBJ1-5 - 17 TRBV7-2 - CASSLELQGRITQPQHF TGTGCCAGCAGCTTAGAGTTACAGGGAAGGATTACTCAGCCCCAGCATTTT
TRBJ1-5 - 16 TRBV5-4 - CASRVGGSESNQPQHF TGTGCCAGCAGAGTTGGGGGTTCCGAAAGCAATCAGCCCCAGCATTTT
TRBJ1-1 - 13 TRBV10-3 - CAISFRANTEAFF TGTGCCATCAGTTTCAGGGCGAACACTGAAGCTTTCTTT
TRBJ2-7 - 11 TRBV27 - CATPRWNEQYF TGTGCCACTCCCCGGTGGAACGAGCAGTACTTC
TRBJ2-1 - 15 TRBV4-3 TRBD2 CASSPGLAGAKEQFF TGCGCCAGCAGCCCGGGACTAGCGGGAGCTAAGGAGCAGTTCTTC
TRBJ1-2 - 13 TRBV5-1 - CASSLTGWRGYTF TGCGCCAGCAGCCTAACAGGGTGGCGTGGCTACACCTTC
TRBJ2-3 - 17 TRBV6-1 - CASSVWAGGGGSDTQYF TGTGCCAGCAGTGTTTGGGCAGGGGGCGGGGGCTCCGATACGCAGTATTTT
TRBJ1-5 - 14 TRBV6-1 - CASSLRGGNQPQHF TGTGCCAGCAGTTTACGGGGAGGGAATCAGCCCCAGCATTTT
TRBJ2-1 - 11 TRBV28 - CASSFESEQFF TGTGCCAGCAGTTTTGAGAGTGAGCAGTTCTTC
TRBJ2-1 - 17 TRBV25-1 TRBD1 CASSVPRWGQGPNEQFF TGTGCCAGCAGTGTACCCCGTTGGGGACAGGGGCCGAATGAGCAGTTCTTC
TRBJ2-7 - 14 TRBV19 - CASSRAGDSYEQYF TGTGCCAGTAGTCGGGCAGGGGACTCCTACGAGCAGTACTTC
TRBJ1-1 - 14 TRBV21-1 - CASSLRPGWTEAFF TGTGCCAGCAGCCTACGACCGGGCTGGACTGAAGCTTTCTTT
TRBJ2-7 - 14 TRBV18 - CASSPSRAGYEQYF TGTGCCAGCTCACCTAGTCGGGCAGGATACGAGCAGTACTTC